Following are 9 T cell receptor beta chains from one sample sequenced in a study of blood T cell repertoires in COVID-19. TCRdb keeps only in-frame clones here, not all; method: immunoSEQ multiplex PCR. The top ten hold roughly 13% of the sample, which has around 97,000 clones, roughly 84% seen once. The sequencing input was peripheral blood. All receptors come from a human donor in a cohort sampled during active or convalescent COVID-19.

This clone was observed a few times. Different DNA sequences within this sample yield the same CDR3. The chain couples TRBV10-3 to TRBJ1-5, with 8 bases fitting TRBD1. With V trimmed by 3 bases and J by 2 bases, 0 bases remained unmatched. The CDR3 consists of 14 residues. Germline V gene sequence: CDR1 ENHRY, CDR2 SYGVKD. DNA for the CDR3: TGTGCCATCAGTGAACAGGGGGGCAATCAGCCCCAGCATTTT. It is translated as CAISEQGGNQPQHF.

This sequence joins TRBV28 and TRBJ2-3, with 11 bases fitting TRBD2. This CDR3 region has 16 residues. CDR1 is MDHEN, CDR2 SYDVKM, per germline. J gave up 0 bases and V 4 bases, and 3 bases lay outside the gene matches. CDR3 sequence: CASSSLAGGSTDTQYF. The CDR3, as DNA: TGTGCCAGCAGTTCCCTAGCGGGGGGTAGCACAGATACGCAGTATTTT. The full variable domain, completed using reference TRBV28 and TRBJ2-3, is DVKVTQSSRYLVKRTGEKVFLECVQDMDHENMFWYRQDPGLGLRLIYFSYDVKMKEKGDIPEGYSVSREKKERFSLILESASTNQTSMYLCASSSLAGGSTDTQYFGPGTRLTVL.

V usage is TRBV7-9 and J usage is TRBJ2-1, with 8 bases lining up with TRBD1. Germline values: CDR1 SEHNR, CDR2 FQNEAQ (reference sequence). The trim removed 2 bases at V and 9 bases at J, leaving 12 bases unmatched. There are 16 residues in the CDR3. The CDR3 nucleotides read TGTGCCAGCAGCTTACGCGGCAGGGGGCTGTTCAGTGAGCAGTTCTTC. Its protein is CASSLRGRGLFSEQFF.

For the CDR3, the DNA is TGTGCCAGCAGCTTGAGGGGCGTCAGGAGTAATGAAAAACTGTTTTTT. Translating gives CASSLRGVRSNEKLFF. The chain employs TRBV5-6 and TRBJ1-4, with D tentatively TRBD1 (5 bases). Germline V gives CDR1 SGHDT, CDR2 YYEEEE. The CDR3 consists of 16 residues. The V and J ends lost 1 base and 4 bases respectively, with 14 bases between them.

V and J are TRBV29-1 and TRBJ1-5; 7 bases map to TRBD1. The CDR3 totals 13 residues. Trimming cost V 6 bases and J 5 bases; bases outside gene matches: 7. Per germline, CDR1 SQVTM and CDR2 ANQGSEA. CDR3 region: CSVADRRDQPQHF. The CDR3 nucleotides are TGCAGCGTCGCGGACAGGAGGGATCAGCCCCAGCATTTT.

This chain links TRBV19 with TRBJ1-2; 8 nucleotides align to TRBD1. Germline-derived CDR1 and CDR2 are LNHDA and SQIVND (reference sequence). This CDR3 has 15 amino acids. The V segment lost 3 bases and the J segment 6 bases; nucleotides outside the gene matches: 9. This CDR3 is CASSIALGQGHGYTF. The CDR3 DNA reads TGTGCCAGTAGTATCGCCCTTGGACAGGGCCATGGCTACACCTTC.

A single count supports this clone. V usage is TRBV19 and J usage is TRBJ1-4; D call uncertain. Germline loops: CDR1 LNHDA, CDR2 SQIVND (reference sequence). CDR3 size: 13 residues. With 7 bases removed from V and 4 bases from J, the gap between germline ends came to 10 bases. CDR3 bases: TGTGCCAGTATTGGTGGAGTTAATGAAAAACTGTTTTTT. It yields the protein CASIGGVNEKLFF.

The rearrangement uses TRBV18 and TRBJ1-4; 7 bases are a match to TRBD1. The CDR3 runs 15 residues. Germline trimming cut 3 bases from V and 4 bases from J; bases unmatched to any gene: 5. CDR1 is KGHSH, CDR2 LQKENI, per germline. The CDR3 protein is CASSPRQGRNEKLFF. DNA for the CDR3: TGTGCCAGCTCACCCCGACAGGGACGTAATGAAAAACTGTTTTTT.

The rearrangement joins TRBV24-1 to TRBJ2-5; tentative D call: TRBD1 (5 bases). CDR1 and CDR2 from the germline V gene are KGHDR and SFDVKD. Trimming shortened V by 6 bases and J by 4 bases, and 14 bases separated the two germline ends. This CDR3 comprises 14 residues. The CDR3: CATSPADTPETQYF. In DNA, the CDR3 is TGTGCCACCAGTCCGGCGGACACTCCAGAGACCCAGTACTTC.